The entry that follows covers one T cell receptor beta chain sequence. Time point defined: patch test 2, 6 weeks after DPC sensitization. Treatment reported: therapeutic diphenylcyclopropenone sensitization with weekly scalp DPC. Total RNA extraction was carried out from unfractionated whole blood. This entry comes from a study of human T cells and chemical hapten exposure. MiXCR, run by TCRdb on the RACE reads, gives a single entry per CDR3 protein. The sample carries tens of thousands of distinct CDR3 sequences, approximately 10% recorded once. The CDR3 length is 15 residues. Germline assignment: CDR1 MDHEN and CDR2 SYDVKM. Trimming shortened V by 6 bases and J by 0 bases, and 11 bases separated the two germline ends.

The TCR was taken from a young woman with alopecia areata. Some clones in this sample may be carry-over from other donors' samples. The chain joins TRBV28 to TRBJ2-2; possible D gene TRBD2, 6 bases. This material consisted of whole blood, taken in connection with sensitization to the hapten diphenylcyclopropenone (DPC). The CDR3 sequence: CASRKGLANTGELFF. In DNA, the CDR3 is TGTGCCAGCAGAAAGGGACTCGCGAACACCGGGGAGCTGTTTTTT.